One and the same sample provided the 32 T cell receptor beta chains below, sequenced in a study of blood T cells in healthy people across ages. A sample-barcoded 5' primer and a J-beta primer mix were used in a second PCR of roughly 7 to 11 cycles. Each CDR3 protein gets one entry after TCRdb re-called the 5' RACE reads with MiXCR. The sample yields 550,000 to 800,000 distinct CDR3 sequences, approximately 21% seen once. Sequences were obtained from blood. These receptors were taken from a man in his 70s in good health.

This clonotype has a count of ten or more. The rearrangement links TRBV29-1 to TRBJ2-5; 15 nucleotides agree with TRBD2. V was pared by 7 bases and J by 5 bases, with 8 bases of the junction left unmatched. Germline V lookup: CDR1 SQVTM, CDR2 ANQGSEA. The CDR3 has 15 residues. The CDR3 DNA sequence: TGCAGCGCCCGGACTAGCGGGAGGGTATACGAGACCCAGTACTTC. Translated: CSARTSGRVYETQYF. The full variable domain, rest sourced from reference TRBV29-1 and TRBJ2-5, is SAVISQKPSRDICQRGTSLTIQCQVDSQVTMMFWYRQQPGQSLTLIATANQGSEATYESGFVIDKFPISRPNLTFSTLTVSNMSPEDSSIYLCSARTSGRVYETQYFGPGTRLLVL.

This clonotype has a handful of counts. The rearrangement links TRBV28 to TRBJ2-2, with D maybe TRBD2 (5 bases). This CDR3 region has 15 residues. Trimming stripped 4 bases from V and 7 bases from J, with 16 bases between. From germline, CDR1 is MDHEN and CDR2 SYDVKM. The CDR3 DNA is TGTGCCAGCAGTTCTAGCCAGGTTAAGGGCGGGGAGCTGTTTTTT. The encoded protein is CASSSSQVKGGELFF.

J is TRBJ1-4 and V is TRBV7-9; D is undetermined. This CDR3 is 16 amino acids long. Germline V gene sequence: CDR1 SEHNR, CDR2 FQNEAQ (reference sequence). Trimming took 4 bases from V and 5 from J, leaving 17 bases between them. The CDR3 coding sequence is TGTGCCAGCAGCTCCAGCGCCGGAGGAAAGAATGAAAAACTGTTTTTT. This translates into CASSSSAGGKNEKLFF.

The rearrangement uses TRBV6-2 or TRBV6-3 and TRBJ2-4, with D possibly matching TRBD2 (5 bases). Between the trimmed V and J ends, which lost 6 bases and 2 bases, there was a span of 14 bases. The CDR3 is 15 amino acids. CDR1 and CDR2 from the germline V gene are MNHEY and SVGEGT. CDR3: CASRPIGESKNIQYF. As DNA, the CDR3 is TGTGCCAGCAGACCGATCGGGGAGTCCAAAAACATTCAGTACTTC.

This clonotype was counted between two and nine times. The rearrangement links TRBV5-1 to TRBJ1-1, with 8 bases lining up with TRBD1. From germline, CDR1 is SGHRS and CDR2 YFSETQ. V gave up 4 bases and J gave up 0 bases; unmatched junction bases: 11. The CDR3 is 17 amino acids. CDR3 coding DNA: TGCGCCAGCAGCATGCGGACAACAGGGGGGATGAACACTGAAGCTTTCTTT. Encoded protein: CASSMRTTGGMNTEAFF.

The sample holds many counts of this clonotype. V and J are TRBV5-1 and TRBJ2-7; 8 bases fit TRBD1. The CDR3 totals 14 residues. Germline CDR1 and CDR2: SGHRS and YFSETQ. Trimming at V came to 3 bases and at J to 4 bases, leaving 6 bases not matched to a gene. DNA for the CDR3: TGCGCCAGCAGCTATAGACAGGGGAGTTACGAGCAGTACTTC. Translated, it gives CASSYRQGSYEQYF.

This clonotype has a handful of counts. The chain uses TRBV6-5 and TRBJ1-2; tentatively, D is TRBD1 (5 bases). The CDR3 totals 16 residues. Germline V gives CDR1 MNHEY, CDR2 SVGAGI. Trimming left V 6 bases short and J 3 bases short, with 20 bases between. The CDR3 nucleotides are TGTGCCAGCAGACCCACCCTATCTACAGGATACTATGGCTACACCTTC. Protein product: CASRPTLSTGYYGYTF.

This clonotype has just a few counts. The V and J genes are TRBV29-1 and TRBJ2-7; 9 nucleotides align to TRBD1. CDR1 is SQVTM, CDR2 ANQGSEA, per germline. V was clipped by 3 bases and J by 3 bases; unmatched bases: 3. This CDR3 comprises 13 residues. The CDR3 protein is CSVEKTGGYEQYF. CDR3 bases: TGCAGCGTTGAGAAGACAGGGGGCTACGAGCAGTACTTC.

This clonotype has only one observation. This chain uses TRBV10-1 with TRBJ2-2; 9 bases are a match to TRBD1. The V segment lost 6 bases and the J segment 7 bases; nucleotides outside the gene matches: 6. This CDR3 is 14 amino acids long. Germline CDR1 WNHNN, CDR2 SYGVQD (reference sequence). CDR3 in DNA: TGCGCCAGCAGGGCCGGGACAGGGAACGGGGAGCTGTTTTTT. Amino acid sequence: CASRAGTGNGELFF.

V usage is TRBV12-3 or TRBV12-4 and J usage is TRBJ1-6, with D possibly matching TRBD1 (5 bases). This CDR3 comprises 15 residues. V was trimmed by 3 bases and J by 11 bases, leaving 17 bases between them. The CDR3 bases are TGTGCCAGCAGTTTTACCCCAGGGACCGGAGCACCCCTCCACTTT. It yields the protein CASSFTPGTGAPLHF.

The chain carries TRBV25-1 and TRBJ2-1; D gene ambiguous. The J call may be incorrect, as the DNA end agrees better with TRBJ2-5. The CDR3 is 12 amino acids. Per germline, CDR1 MGHDK and CDR2 SYGVNS. CDR3 DNA sequence: TGTGCCAGCAGTGCGCAAAGCTCGTCCCAGTACTTC. This translates into CASSAQSSSQYF.

The chain couples TRBV7-6 to TRBJ2-5; 9 positions match TRBD2. Germline V gene lookup returns CDR1 SGHVS and CDR2 FNYEAQ. Germline trimming cut 0 bases from V and 1 base from J; bases unmatched to any gene: 3. This CDR3 comprises 16 residues. DNA of the CDR3: TGTGCCAGCAGCTTAGCGGGGACTAGCAGCCAAGAGACCCAGTACTTC. Translating gives CASSLAGTSSQETQYF.

V gene TRBV20-1 combines with J gene TRBJ2-7, with 7 bases aligning to TRBD1. The CDR3 is 15 amino acids. Trimming took 1 base from V and 1 from J; bases not matched to a gene: 7. Germline V gene sequence: CDR1 DFQATT, CDR2 SNEGSKA (reference sequence). The CDR3 DNA sequence: TGCAGTGCTAGAGGGTGGGACAGAAATTCCTACGAGCAGTACTTC. Its protein product is CSARGWDRNSYEQYF.

This clonotype was detected only a few times. The chain couples TRBV28 to TRBJ2-5; perhaps TRBD1 as D (5 bases). The ends were cut back, 6 bases at V and 11 bases at J, with 16 bases in the middle. Germline-derived CDR1 and CDR2 are MDHEN and SYDVKM. The CDR3 runs 12 residues. CDR3 DNA sequence: TGTGCCAGCAGCCTACCTCTGACAGCGCAGTACTTC. Protein sequence: CASSLPLTAQYF.

The chain couples TRBV21-1 to TRBJ2-7; TRBD2, the table's D call, lacks a check against the DNA. TRBV21-1 is a pseudogene segment. The CDR3 is 16 amino acids. The CDR3 is CASSKPASGSSDEQYF. The CDR3 DNA follows: TGTGCCAGCAGCAAACCGGCTAGCGGGAGTTCGGACGAGCAGTACTTC.

This chain joins TRBV29-1 and TRBJ2-7; D not resolved. The V end lost 3 bases, the J end lost 5 bases, and 11 bases lay between the germline ends. This CDR3 has 12 amino acids. Germline loops: CDR1 SQVTM, CDR2 ANQGSEA. CDR3 bases: TGCAGCGTTGAGTGGCAGCCTAACGAGCAGTACTTC. Translated: CSVEWQPNEQYF.

This clonotype was seen more than once but under ten times. The chain carries TRBV28 and TRBJ1-4, with a possible D match to TRBD1 (6 bases). Germline values: CDR1 MDHEN, CDR2 SYDVKM. CDR3 length: 17 residues. Trimming cost V 5 bases and J 2 bases, with 18 bases left between them. This chain's CDR3 is CASSPPITRGTNEKLFF. As DNA, the CDR3 is TGTGCCAGCAGTCCCCCAATCACAAGGGGGACTAATGAAAAACTGTTTTTT.

The rearrangement links TRBV19 to TRBJ2-1; 10 bases fit TRBD2. This CDR3 comprises 14 residues. V dropped 8 bases and J dropped 0; count of bases not matched to a gene: 1. Looked up from germline, CDR1 is LNHDA and CDR2 is SQIVND (reference sequence). CDR3 sequence: CASASGSSYNEQFF. CDR3 DNA sequence: TGTGCCAGTGCTAGCGGGAGCTCCTACAATGAGCAGTTCTTC.

This clonotype was seen more than once but under ten times. V is TRBV6-5 and J is TRBJ1-5; 11 bases are shared with TRBD1. Germline CDR1 is MNHEY and CDR2 is SVGAGI. V was clipped by 6 bases and J by 5 bases; unmatched bases: 6. The CDR3 contains 15 residues. The CDR3 loop reads CASSADRGPHQPQHF. The CDR3 DNA sequence: TGTGCCAGCAGCGCGGACAGGGGGCCTCATCAGCCCCAGCATTTT.

This clonotype occurred many times. At one end, the junction sequence differs from germline, possibly due to a read error. CDR3 bases: TGCGCCAGCAGCTTCCGTAATGAGCAGTTCTTC. Amino acids: CASSFRNEQFF. The chain uses TRBV12-3 or TRBV12-4 and TRBJ2-1; D ambiguous. This CDR3 contains 11 residues.

This chain links TRBV20-1 with TRBJ2-7, with D hard to call. V was cut by 3 bases and J by 0 bases, with 12 bases left in between. The CDR3 runs 14 residues. Germline CDR1 and CDR2: DFQATT and SNEGSKA (reference sequence). CDR3 DNA sequence: TGCAGTGCTAGGGCCAACCCGAGCTCCTACGAGCAGTACTTC. Amino acids: CSARANPSSYEQYF.

The chain combines TRBV24-1 with TRBJ1-4; 9 bases align to TRBD1. Germline lookup yields CDR1 KGHDR and CDR2 SFDVKD. V trimming: 3 bases; J trimming: 5 bases; junction bases outside the gene matches: 15. The length of the CDR3 is 19 residues. CDR3: CATSDTDRGAERRNEKLFF. The CDR3 DNA reads as TGTGCCACCAGTGATACCGACAGGGGGGCGGAACGCAGGAATGAAAAACTGTTTTTT.

V gene TRBV28 combines with J gene TRBJ2-3; 9 nucleotides align to TRBD2. This CDR3 is 15 amino acids long. J gave up 2 bases and V 2 bases, and 2 bases lay outside the gene matches. Germline V CDR1 and CDR2: MDHEN, SYDVKM. CDR3 in DNA: TGTGCCAGCAGTTTAGCGGGGGGGCACACAGATACGCAGTATTTT. As protein: CASSLAGGHTDTQYF.

A few counts support this clonotype. This chain links TRBV6-5 with TRBJ1-3; a weak D match, TRBD1 (5 bases). The CDR3 is 15 amino acids. V was cut by 5 bases and J by 12 bases, with 23 bases left in between. CDR1 is MNHEY and CDR2 is SVGAGI in the germline V gene. The CDR3 bases are TGTGCCAGCAGTCCCCACATGGTCGGGGGGTTGCACATATATTTT. Protein product: CASSPHMVGGLHIYF.

On this clonotype itself: This may be a read error, as it is one base from a much larger clone. This chain uses TRBV5-1 with TRBJ1-1; D not resolved. Germline V gene sequence: CDR1 SGHRS, CDR2 YFSETQ. The CDR3 spans 12 residues. The CDR3 here is CANSLVETEAFF. For the CDR3, the DNA is TGCGCCAACAGCCTTGTGGAAACTGAAGCTTTCTTT.

This clonotype has a count of ten or more. The chain uses TRBV10-3 and TRBJ2-1; a possible D gene is TRBD2 (6 bases). The V gene's germline CDR1 is ENHRY and CDR2 SYGVKD. The CDR3 sequence is 12 residues long. V shed 10 bases and J shed 7 bases, with 14 bases lying between them. CDR3 loop: CATLRENNEQFF. For the CDR3, the DNA is TGTGCCACCCTACGGGAGAATAATGAGCAGTTCTTC.

CDR3 loop: CSVETGFTDTQYF. CDR3 coding DNA: TGCAGCGTTGAAACGGGGTTCACAGATACGCAGTATTTT. The chain has TRBV29-1 and TRBJ2-3; a possible D gene is TRBD2 (5 bases). The germline gives CDR1 SQVTM, CDR2 ANQGSEA. With 2 bases removed from V and 2 bases from J, the gap between germline ends came to 8 bases. CDR3 length: 13 amino acids.

CDR3 sequence reads: CASSSYLGYEQFF. The CDR3 region has the DNA TGTGCCAGCAGCTCCTATCTCGGATATGAGCAGTTCTTC. The chain links TRBV9 to TRBJ2-1, with unresolved D. The CDR3 extends over 13 amino acids. Trimming cost V 4 bases and J 8 bases, with 13 bases left between them. The V gene's germline CDR1 is SGDLS and CDR2 YYNGEE.

CDR3 sequence reads: CASSLNNGETQYF. CDR3 nucleotide sequence: TGTGCCAGCAGCTTGAATAACGGGGAGACCCAGTACTTC. The V call is TRBV7-9, the J call TRBJ2-5; D is unresolved. This CDR3 has 13 residues. Germline V CDR1 and CDR2: SEHNR, FQNEAQ (reference sequence). V lost 3 bases to trimming and J lost 5 bases, with 10 bases between them.

This clonotype was counted only a few times. The chain couples TRBV20-1 to TRBJ1-2, with D unresolved. Germline-derived CDR1 and CDR2 are DFQATT and SNEGSKA (reference sequence). V was shortened by 3 bases and J by 7 bases, with 9 bases between the two germline ends. The CDR3 spans 11 residues. This CDR3 is CSASEGFGYTF. DNA for the CDR3: TGCAGTGCTAGTGAAGGGTTTGGCTACACCTTC.

About this clonotype itself: The junction shows a germline mismatch at one end, possibly a read error. The DNA of the CDR3 is TGCAGAGCTACAGGGTCCTCCTACAATGAGCAGTTCTTC. Amino acids: CRATGSSYNEQFF. J is TRBJ2-1 and V is TRBV20-1; weak D call: TRBD1 (6 bases). The CDR3 is 13 amino acids. Germline lookup yields CDR1 DFQATT and CDR2 SNEGSKA (reference sequence).

This clonotype is a singleton in its sample. The chain carries TRBV6-5 and TRBJ2-7; no firm D call. Trimming removed 4 bases at V and 1 base at J, with 17 bases between. The CDR3 has 16 residues. Germline V gene sequence: CDR1 MNHEY, CDR2 SVGAGI. The CDR3 loop reads CASSSSSTERSYEQYF. The CDR3 DNA is TGTGCCAGCAGTTCGAGCTCGACGGAGCGATCCTACGAGCAGTACTTC.